One and the same sample provided the 13 T cell receptor beta chains below, sequenced in a study of cytomegalovirus exposure and HLA in healthy donors. Researchers ran the PCR with 60 Vbeta and 13 Jbeta primers. Assay: immunoSEQ multiplex PCR; the TCRdb copy retains only in-frame clones and omits some. The data contain approximately 130,000 clones, over 60% of them singletons. Sequencing input: PBMCs. The receptor set was obtained from a young man in good health and CMV-seronegative.

In its sample, this clone was seen a few times. This rearrangement joins TRBV5-1 to TRBJ2-3; 8 nucleotides align to TRBD2. Trimming cost V 0 bases and J 5 bases; bases outside gene matches: 2. Germline V gene lookup returns CDR1 SGHRS and CDR2 YFSETQ. This CDR3 is built from 14 residues. DNA for the CDR3: TGCGCCAGCAGCTTGGAGACTAGCGTAGATACGCAGTATTTT. It specifies CASSLETSVDTQYF.

This clone was observed a few times. This chain connects TRBV7-9 to TRBJ2-3, with TRBD2 matching over 10 bases. The CDR3 has 15 amino acids. J was trimmed by 0 bases and V by 6 bases; bases with no gene match: 3. Germline CDR1 is SEHNR and CDR2 is FQNEAQ (reference sequence). In DNA form, the CDR3 reads TGTGCCAGCAGATGGACTAGCGGCAGCACAGATACGCAGTATTTT. It yields the protein CASRWTSGSTDTQYF. Combining the CDR3 with reference TRBV7-9 and TRBJ2-3 gives the whole variable domain DTGVSQNPRHKITKRGQNVTFRCDPISEHNRLYWYRQTLGQGPEFLTYFQNEAQLEKSRLLSDRFSAERPKGSFSTLEIQRTEQGDSAMYLCASRWTSGSTDTQYFGPGTRLTVL.

The chain recombines TRBV30 with TRBJ1-2, with D possibly matching TRBD1 (5 bases). Deletions cut 1 base from V and 5 bases from J, with 17 bases between. There are 15 residues in the CDR3. Germline CDR1 reads GTSNPN; CDR2 reads SVGIG (reference sequence). The CDR3 region is CAWSDDPQGRYGYTF. CDR3 coding DNA: TGTGCCTGGAGTGACGACCCTCAGGGAAGGTATGGCTACACCTTC. The full variable domain, in which reference TRBV30 and TRBJ1-2 provide the parts outside the CDR3, is SQTIHQWPATLVQPVGSPLSLECTVEGTSNPNLYWYRQAAGRGLQLLFYSVGIGQISSEVPQNLSASRPQDRQFILSSKKLLLSDSGFYLCAWSDDPQGRYGYTFGSGTRLTVV.

The V and J genes are TRBV5-1 and TRBJ2-2; weak D call: TRBD2 (5 bases). The CDR3 loop spans 16 amino acids. Trimming cost V 0 bases and J 2 bases, with 11 bases left between them. CDR1 SGHRS and CDR2 YFSETQ come from the germline V gene. In DNA, the CDR3 is TGCGCCAGCAGCTTGGGTTTTGGACTCAACACCGGGGAGCTGTTTTTT. Residues: CASSLGFGLNTGELFF.

This chain's CDR3 is CASSPPLPSLTETQYF. The CDR3 bases are TGTGCCAGCAGCCCTCCCCTTCCCTCACTTACCGAGACCCAGTACTTC. V and J are TRBV7-9 and TRBJ2-5, with D unclear. This CDR3 is built from 16 residues. CDR1 is SEHNR and CDR2 is FQNEAQ in the germline V gene (reference sequence). Trimming took 5 bases from V and 5 from J, leaving 21 bases between them.

Of note for this clone: One end of the junction does not line up with germline, which may come from a read error. This sample also contains other DNA sequences that code for the same CDR3. The rearrangement uses TRBV7-8 and TRBJ1-2; D is undetermined. Germline-derived CDR1 and CDR2 are SGHVS and FQNEAQ. The CDR3 is 12 residues long. The CDR3 is CASSLTNYGYTF. The CDR3 region has the DNA TGTGCCAGCAGCTTAACAAACTATGGCTACACCTTT.

A single count supports this clone. The rearrangement uses TRBV6-1 and TRBJ1-2; possible D gene TRBD1, 6 bases. CDR1 is MNHNS and CDR2 is SASEGT in the germline V gene. Trimming left V 6 bases short and J 1 base short, with 15 bases between. The CDR3 covers 15 residues. In DNA, the CDR3 is TGTGCCAGCAGATCTCAGGGGAAGAATAACTATGGCTACACCTTC. Protein sequence: CASRSQGKNNYGYTF.

The chain employs TRBV18 and TRBJ2-3, with D tentatively TRBD1 (6 bases). Trimming pared 1 base from V and 0 bases from J, leaving 11 bases between. The CDR3 contains 16 residues. The germline V gene has CDR1 KGHSH and CDR2 LQKENI. CDR3 in DNA: TGTGCCAGCTCACCACAGGCAGGGGTGAGCACAGATACGCAGTATTTT. Translation: CASSPQAGVSTDTQYF. Full variable domain (remainder filled in from reference TRBV18 and TRBJ2-3): NAGVMQNPRHLVRRRGQEARLRCSPMKGHSHVYWYRQLPEEGLKFMVYLQKENIIDESGMPKERFSAEFPKEGPSILRIQQVVRGDSAAYFCASSPQAGVSTDTQYFGPGTRLTVL.

The chain carries TRBV11-3 and TRBJ2-1; 10 nucleotides align to TRBD2. The V and J ends lost 5 bases and 5 bases, in that order; junction bases with no gene match: 9. The CDR3 covers 16 residues. Germline V gene data show CDR1 as SGHNT and CDR2 as YENEEA. The CDR3 region is CASSLQLAGVDNEQFF. The DNA of the CDR3 is TGTGCCAGCAGCCTCCAGCTAGCGGGAGTCGACAATGAGCAGTTCTTC.

The rearrangement links TRBV19 to TRBJ1-2, with a tentative D call TRBD1 (5 bases). Germline loops: CDR1 LNHDA, CDR2 SQIVND (reference sequence). Trimming removed 7 bases at V and 4 bases at J, with 25 bases between. The CDR3 consists of 17 residues. The CDR3 nucleotides are TGTGCCAGTACCCGGGACTTTGGTGAGGGTACGATCTATGGCTACACCTTC. It codes for CASTRDFGEGTIYGYTF.

The chain employs TRBV5-4 and TRBJ2-2; 7 bases agree with TRBD2. Trimming took 4 bases from V and 0 from J; bases not matched to a gene: 3. Germline CDR1 SGHNT, CDR2 YYREEE (reference sequence). The CDR3 is made up of 15 amino acids. The CDR3 nucleotides are TGTGCCAGCAGCACAGGACTAGCGAACACCGGGGAGCTGTTTTTT. Its protein is CASSTGLANTGELFF.

CDR3 coding DNA: TGTGCCAGCAGCTTATCGGCCAGGGGGCTTGGCGAGCAGTACTTC. Translated: CASSLSARGLGEQYF. V is TRBV7-9 and J is TRBJ2-7; 8 bases fit TRBD1. With V trimmed by 2 bases and J by 6 bases, 9 bases remained unmatched. The germline V gene has CDR1 SEHNR and CDR2 FQNEAQ (reference sequence). CDR3 length equals 15 residues.

J is TRBJ2-7 and V is TRBV28; the D gene is possibly TRBD2 (6 bases). V was trimmed by 5 bases and J by 0 bases, leaving 23 bases between them. The CDR3 is 18 residues long. From germline, CDR1 is MDHEN and CDR2 SYDVKM. The CDR3 nucleotides read TGTGCCAGCAGTCTACTACGGACCGGGACTGCCAGCTCCTACGAGCAGTACTTC. Its translation is CASSLLRTGTASSYEQYF.